Below are 29 T cell receptor beta chains sequenced from a single sample in a study of radiotherapy plus CTLA-4 blockade in lung cancer. Sequencing was performed with immunoSEQ multiplex PCR; in TCRdb, only in-frame clones are kept and a portion is missing. The sample lists fewer than 90,000 clones, roughly 87% occurring once. The sample consisted of peripheral blood, taken from a patient treated with radiotherapy plus ipilimumab. The receptor source for this set is a human donor with non-small cell lung cancer who had stable disease on radiotherapy plus ipilimumab.

This clone appeared a single time. The V and J genes are TRBV28 and TRBJ2-7; tentatively, D is TRBD1 (7 bases). This CDR3 spans 17 amino acids. Per the germline V gene, CDR1 is MDHEN and CDR2 is SYDVKM. The V end lost 5 bases, the J end lost 5 bases, and 25 bases lay between the germline ends. CDR3 in DNA: TGTGCCAGCAGTCCCCGCAGGACAGGAGGGCTTAGTAACGAGCAGTACTTC. Its translation: CASSPRRTGGLSNEQYF.

V and J are TRBV10-3 and TRBJ2-5, with D possibly matching TRBD1 (5 bases). The J call may be mistaken, given a closer DNA end match to TRBJ2-7. This CDR3 is 13 amino acids long. The V gene's germline CDR1 is ENHRY and CDR2 SYGVKD. The CDR3 is CAIKGQPSYEQYF. CDR3 DNA: TGTGCCATCAAGGGGCAGCCTTCCTACGAGCAGTACTTC.

The chain employs TRBV6-5 and TRBJ2-7, with no clear D. The CDR3 is made up of 12 amino acids. Trimming left V 5 bases short and J 6 bases short, with 11 bases between. Germline CDR1 reads MNHEY; CDR2 reads SVGAGI. DNA for the CDR3: TGTGCCAGCAGTGAAATTGGCTTCGAGCAGTACTTC. Translation gives CASSEIGFEQYF.

CDR3 protein: CASSLVAGRGYNEQFF. CDR3 bases: TGTGCCAGCAGCTTAGTAGCAGGGCGGGGCTACAATGAGCAGTTCTTC. The chain carries TRBV7-2 and TRBJ2-1; weak D call: TRBD2 (6 bases). CDR1 SGHTA and CDR2 FQGNSA come from the germline V gene. Trimming took 1 base from V and 3 from J, leaving 13 bases between them. This CDR3 comprises 16 residues.

The J gene is TRBJ2-3, the V gene TRBV7-2, with TRBD1 identical over 8 bases. V shed 5 bases and J 6 bases; nucleotides not matched to a gene: 10. The CDR3 runs to 15 residues. Germline V CDR1 and CDR2: SGHTA, FQGNSA. This CDR3 reads CASSGRTGTFDTQYF. The CDR3 bases are TGTGCCAGCAGCGGCCGGACAGGGACCTTCGATACGCAGTATTTT.

The rearrangement links TRBV5-1 to TRBJ1-4; TRBD1 agrees at 7 bases. Germline assignment: CDR1 SGHRS and CDR2 YFSETQ. The CDR3 totals 15 residues. V lost 3 bases, J lost 7 bases, and 9 bases stayed unmatched. The CDR3 reads CASSYLGGGSEKLFF. The CDR3 DNA reads as TGCGCCAGCAGCTACCTAGGGGGCGGGAGTGAAAAACTGTTTTTT. The full variable domain, in which reference TRBV5-1 and TRBJ1-4 provide the parts outside the CDR3, is KAGVTQTPRYLIKTRGQQVTLSCSPISGHRSVSWYQQTPGQGLQFLFEYFSETQRNKGNFPGRFSGRQFSNSRSEMNVSTLELGDSALYLCASSYLGGGSEKLFFGSGTQLSVL.

The chain couples TRBV7-2 to TRBJ2-4; D remains ambiguous. The V and J ends lost 5 bases and 10 bases respectively, with 12 bases between them. The CDR3 is 12 residues long. Germline loops: CDR1 SGHTA, CDR2 FQGNSA. This chain's CDR3 is CASSGPDRIQYF. CDR3 nucleotides: TGTGCCAGCAGCGGTCCGGATCGAATTCAGTACTTC.

In its sample, this clone was seen once. The genes are TRBV5-1 and TRBJ1-2, with D maybe TRBD1 (5 bases). Germline-derived CDR1 and CDR2 are SGHRS and YFSETQ. CDR3 length: 15 residues. The V gene lost 7 bases and the J gene lost 2 bases, with 18 bases spanning the gap. CDR3 amino acids: CASQKNRDLNYGYTF. CDR3 nucleotide sequence: TGCGCCAGCCAGAAGAACCGGGACTTAAACTATGGCTACACCTTC. The whole variable domain, filled in from reference TRBV5-1 and TRBJ1-2, reads KAGVTQTPRYLIKTRGQQVTLSCSPISGHRSVSWYQQTPGQGLQFLFEYFSETQRNKGNFPGRFSGRQFSNSRSEMNVSTLELGDSALYLCASQKNRDLNYGYTFGSGTRLTVV.

The chain employs TRBV30 and TRBJ2-7, with D perhaps TRBD1 or TRBD2 (6 bases each). Germline CDR1 GTSNPN, CDR2 SVGIG (reference sequence). The CDR3 sequence is 13 residues long. V was trimmed by 0 bases and J by 9 bases, leaving 15 bases between them. CDR3 region: CAWSVDLGGGQYF. The CDR3 bases are TGTGCCTGGAGTGTAGATTTGGGGGGCGGGCAGTACTTC.

The CDR3 coding sequence is TGTGCCAGCAGTTGGGGGATGAACACTGAAGCTTTCTTT. As protein: CASSWGMNTEAFF. The V and J genes are TRBV28 and TRBJ1-1; D may be TRBD1 (5 bases). CDR3 size: 13 residues. Trimming left V 4 bases short and J 0 bases short, with 6 bases between. The germline gives CDR1 MDHEN, CDR2 SYDVKM.

This rearrangement joins TRBV28 to TRBJ2-1; perhaps TRBD1 as D (6 bases). The V end was cut by 3 bases, the J end by 7 bases, with 13 bases between. The germline gives CDR1 MDHEN, CDR2 SYDVKM. The CDR3 has 14 amino acids. In nucleotides, the CDR3 is TGTGCCAGCAGTTTTGGGGGCCTTGGAAATGAGCAGTTCTTC. This encodes CASSFGGLGNEQFF.

The chain links TRBV15 to TRBJ2-7; D is uncertain. V lost 5 bases to trimming and J lost 0 bases, with 14 bases between them. This CDR3 region has 15 residues. Germline assignment: CDR1 LNHNV and CDR2 YYDKDF (reference sequence). The CDR3 spells CATSRVKSLSYEQYF. The CDR3 DNA reads TGTGCCACCAGCCGGGTTAAGTCCCTCTCCTACGAGCAGTACTTC.

This chain uses TRBV6-5 with TRBJ2-4, with D possibly being TRBD1 or TRBD2 (6 bases each). This CDR3 spans 16 amino acids. Germline loops: CDR1 MNHEY, CDR2 SVGAGI. Trimming took off 1 base at V and 4 bases at J, with 14 bases between the two ends. CDR3: CASSYFHQGGKNIQYF. CDR3 bases: TGTGCCAGCAGTTACTTTCACCAAGGGGGGAAAAACATTCAGTACTTC.

This chain joins TRBV2 and TRBJ1-2; maybe TRBD1 (6 bases). This CDR3 is built from 13 residues. Between the trimmed V and J ends, which lost 4 bases and 5 bases, there was a span of 11 bases. The germline gives CDR1 SNHLY, CDR2 FYNNEI. In DNA form, the CDR3 reads TGTGCCAGCAGTGGGCGGACAGTTTATGGCTACACCTTC. It translates to CASSGRTVYGYTF.

The rearrangement joins TRBV7-2 to TRBJ1-4, with a weak D call TRBD1 (6 bases). The CDR3 contains 16 residues. The V and J ends lost 1 base and 8 bases respectively, with 17 bases between them. Germline values: CDR1 SGHTA, CDR2 FQGNSA. The CDR3 coding sequence is TGTGCCAGCAGCTTAGGTGTAGGGGGTGGGGAAGAAAAACTGTTTTTT. Amino acid sequence: CASSLGVGGGEEKLFF.

This sequence joins TRBV19 and TRBJ1-2, with no clear D. With 6 bases removed from V and 7 bases from J, the gap between germline ends came to 15 bases. Per germline, CDR1 LNHDA and CDR2 SQIVND (reference sequence). The CDR3 runs 13 residues. The CDR3 DNA reads as TGTGCCAGTAGCCTGGTCCGGGGATCTGGCTACACCTTC. Its protein is CASSLVRGSGYTF.

The chain links TRBV7-9 to TRBJ2-3, with D possibly matching TRBD1 (5 bases). Germline V gives CDR1 SEHNR, CDR2 FQNEAQ (reference sequence). Trimming cost V 1 base and J 3 bases, with 8 bases left between them. The CDR3 covers 14 residues. The chain's CDR3 is CASSLGQYTDTQYF. Here the CDR3 DNA reads TGTGCCAGCAGCTTAGGACAGTATACAGATACGCAGTATTTT.

The chain combines TRBV11-3 with TRBJ2-1, with D unresolved. This CDR3 has 14 residues. Looked up from germline, CDR1 is SGHNT and CDR2 is YENEEA. V was trimmed by 2 bases and J by 5 bases, leaving 10 bases between them. The CDR3 nucleotides are TGTGCCAGCAGCTTAACAAATGTTAACAATGAGCAGTTCTTC. It specifies CASSLTNVNNEQFF.

The chain joins TRBV18 to TRBJ2-7, with TRBD1 as a possible D gene (6 bases). The V gene's germline CDR1 is KGHSH and CDR2 LQKENI. V was trimmed by 2 bases and J by 7 bases, leaving 15 bases between them. This CDR3 comprises 14 residues. CDR3 sequence reads: CASSPTGQGREQYF. Here the CDR3 DNA reads TGTGCCAGCTCACCAACGGGGCAGGGGCGGGAGCAGTACTTC.

This clone was detected a few times. The V call is TRBV7-9, the J call TRBJ2-1; D uncertain. Deletions cut 2 bases from V and 0 bases from J, with 11 bases between. Germline V lookup: CDR1 SEHNR, CDR2 FQNEAQ (reference sequence). This CDR3 region has 16 residues. For the CDR3, the DNA is TGTGCCAGCAGCTTACATCACTTGAGCTCCTACAATGAGCAGTTCTTC. It translates to CASSLHHLSSYNEQFF.

CDR3 protein: CASSLNMANYGYTF. CDR3 nucleotides: TGTGCCAGCAGTCTGAACATGGCTAACTATGGCTACACCTTC. This rearrangement joins TRBV6-1 to TRBJ1-2, with D unclear. This CDR3 region has 14 residues. Germline CDR1 is MNHNS and CDR2 is SASEGT. The V and J ends lost 5 bases and 0 bases respectively, with 10 bases between them.

The V gene is TRBV2, the J gene TRBJ2-3, with 9 bases identical to TRBD1. Germline trimming cut 8 bases from V and 3 bases from J; bases unmatched to any gene: 9. Germline V gene sequence: CDR1 SNHLY, CDR2 FYNNEI. The CDR3 is 15 amino acids. CDR3: CASCRQGVSTDTQYF. DNA of the CDR3: TGTGCCAGCTGCCGACAGGGGGTCTCAACAGATACGCAGTATTTT.

This clone was picked up a small number of times. The chain joins TRBV19 to TRBJ2-7, with D possibly TRBD2 on 5 matching bases. The CDR3 consists of 12 residues. With 7 bases removed from V and 7 bases from J, the gap between germline ends came to 14 bases. CDR1 LNHDA and CDR2 SQIVND come from the germline V gene (reference sequence). CDR3 bases: TGTGCCAGTAAGCCCGGGATGGGAGAGCAGTACTTC. Translation: CASKPGMGEQYF.

The chain combines TRBV9 with TRBJ1-6, with unresolved D. CDR1 is SGDLS and CDR2 is YYNGEE in the germline V gene. V was clipped by 0 bases and J by 10 bases, with 11 bases between them. The CDR3 runs to 14 residues. The CDR3: CASSVGGEKSPLHF. The CDR3 DNA sequence: TGTGCCAGCAGCGTAGGTGGGGAAAAGTCACCCCTCCACTTT.

The chain is built from TRBV10-3 and TRBJ1-2; no clear D. Between the trimmed V and J ends, which lost 6 bases and 4 bases, there was a span of 15 bases. Germline V lookup: CDR1 ENHRY, CDR2 SYGVKD. The CDR3 consists of 14 residues. Here the CDR3 reads CAISPGPSGYGYTF. CDR3 nucleotide sequence: TGTGCCATCAGCCCTGGCCCCTCGGGCTATGGCTACACCTTC.

This sequence joins TRBV5-1 and TRBJ1-4; perhaps TRBD1 as D (5 bases). The CDR3 has 16 residues. The V gene lost 4 bases and the J gene lost 2 bases, with 15 bases spanning the gap. Per germline, CDR1 SGHRS and CDR2 YFSETQ. The CDR3 protein is CASSDSGAATNEKLFF. Here the CDR3 DNA reads TGCGCCAGCAGCGACTCCGGGGCAGCCACTAATGAAAAACTGTTTTTT.

V usage is TRBV5-6 and J usage is TRBJ2-7; 8 positions agree with TRBD1. Germline V gene data show CDR1 as SGHDT and CDR2 as YYEEEE. With V trimmed by 4 bases and J by 7 bases, 4 bases remained unmatched. The CDR3 spans 12 residues. The CDR3 region is CASSEGTGEQYF. CDR3 nucleotides: TGTGCCAGCAGCGAAGGGACAGGAGAGCAGTACTTC.

This chain uses TRBV29-1 with TRBJ2-1; maybe TRBD1 (5 bases). The CDR3 contains 11 residues. Germline V gives CDR1 SQVTM, CDR2 ANQGSEA. The V end was cut by 7 bases, the J end by 2 bases, with 6 bases between. The CDR3 region has the DNA TGCAGCGGGGGCACCTACAATGAGCAGTTCTTC. Translated: CSGGTYNEQFF.

J is TRBJ2-7 and V is TRBV27; TRBD1 is a possible D gene (6 bases). V lost 4 bases and J 3 bases, leaving 16 bases between the germline ends. The CDR3 consists of 15 residues. Germline assignment: CDR1 MNHEY and CDR2 SMNVEV (reference sequence). The CDR3 sequence: CASSSGGLPNYEQYF. CDR3 DNA: TGTGCCAGCAGTTCTGGGGGCCTCCCAAACTACGAGCAGTACTTC.